The 30 T cell receptor beta chains below were found in one sample sequenced in a study of blood T cell repertoires in COVID-19. The data were produced by immunoSEQ multiplex PCR, yet TCRdb's version contains in-frame clones alone and is incomplete. In the table there are 350,000 to 400,000 clones, 70% to 90% of which are singletons. The sequenced sample was PBMCs or T cells enriched from blood (not recorded which). These receptors all come from a woman in her 30s with acute COVID-19.

V is TRBV3-1 (or the pseudogene TRBV3-2) and J is TRBJ1-1; no clear D gene. CDR3 size: 14 residues. The V gene's germline CDR1 is LGHDT and CDR2 YNNKEL (reference sequence). V lost 1 base and J lost 4, with 10 bases in between. The DNA of the CDR3 is TGTGCCAGCAGCCAAGTAAGTAGTGGCACTGAAGCTTTCTTT. Its protein is CASSQVSSGTEAFF.

The chain links TRBV7-6 to TRBJ1-3; D may be TRBD1 (5 bases). Trimming left V 4 bases short and J 0 bases short, with 10 bases between. The CDR3 sequence is 15 residues long. The germline gives CDR1 SGHVS, CDR2 FNYEAQ. The CDR3 sequence: CASSSDSRSGNTIYF. The CDR3 bases are TGTGCCAGCAGCTCTGACAGCCGCTCTGGAAACACCATATATTTT.

This chain uses TRBV27 with TRBJ1-3, with unresolved D. V lost 3 bases and J 4 bases, leaving 10 bases between the germline ends. Germline lookup yields CDR1 MNHEY and CDR2 SMNVEV (reference sequence). The CDR3 has 14 amino acids. CDR3 in amino acids: CASSFRGRGNTIYF. The CDR3 coding sequence is TGTGCCAGCAGTTTTCGGGGAAGAGGAAACACCATATATTTT.

The chain couples TRBV3-1 (or the pseudogene TRBV3-2) to TRBJ1-5; D possibly corresponds to TRBD1 (6 bases). Trimming took 6 bases from V and 4 from J, leaving 13 bases between them. Germline lookup yields CDR1 LGHDT and CDR2 YNNKEL (reference sequence). CDR3 size: 14 residues. Here the CDR3 DNA reads TGTGCCAGCAGTTTCGGGACACAGAATCAGCCCCAGCATTTT. Protein sequence: CASSFGTQNQPQHF.

This sequence joins TRBV3-1 (or the pseudogene TRBV3-2) and TRBJ2-7; 9 nucleotides line up with TRBD1. Germline CDR1 and CDR2: LGHDT and YNNKEL (reference sequence). V shed 0 bases, J shed 4 bases, and the junction held 4 bases outside the gene matches. The CDR3 contains 15 residues. The CDR3 DNA reads as TGTGCCAGCAGCCAAGATGGGACAGGGTGGTACGAGCAGTACTTC. It translates to CASSQDGTGWYEQYF.

The CDR3 region has the DNA TGTGCCAGCAGTGCCGGGACAATAGTCGCTGAAGCTTTCTTT. This sequence encodes CASSAGTIVAEAFF. V and J are TRBV2 and TRBJ1-1; maybe TRBD1 (6 bases). V lost 4 bases to trimming and J lost 6 bases, with 15 bases between them. The CDR3 runs to 14 residues. The V gene's germline CDR1 is SNHLY and CDR2 FYNNEI. The whole variable domain, remainder taken from reference TRBV2 and TRBJ1-1, is EPEVTQTPSHQVTQMGQEVILRCVPISNHLYFYWYRQILGQKVEFLVSFYNNEISEKSEIFDDQFSVERPDGSNFTLKIRSTKLEDSAMYFCASSAGTIVAEAFFGQGTRLTVV.

This clone showed up just once. J is TRBJ1-1 and V is TRBV29-1; possibly TRBD1 for D (6 bases). Between the trimmed V and J ends, which lost 7 bases and 9 bases, there was a span of 15 bases. The length of the CDR3 is 11 residues. Germline loops: CDR1 SQVTM, CDR2 ANQGSEA. This chain's CDR3 is CSGSDQGKAFF. Written as DNA, the CDR3 is TGCAGCGGATCAGATCAGGGGAAAGCTTTCTTT.

The V gene is TRBV14, the J gene TRBJ1-1; D call uncertain. The CDR3 loop spans 14 amino acids. Trimming pared 3 bases from V and 0 bases from J, leaving 8 bases between. Germline lookup yields CDR1 SGHDN and CDR2 FVKESK. The CDR3 loop reads CASSHEELNTEAFF. The CDR3, as DNA: TGTGCCAGCAGCCACGAAGAGTTGAACACTGAAGCTTTCTTT.

This clone came up a few times. The chain links TRBV21-1 to TRBJ1-4. TRBV21-1 is marked as a pseudogene. The CDR3 is made up of 14 amino acids. CDR3 sequence: CASSKRGGNEKLFF. CDR3 in DNA: TGTGCCAGCAGCAAAAGGGGGGGAAATGAAAAACTGTTTTTT.

The chain combines TRBV4-1 with TRBJ2-7, with 7 bases fitting TRBD1. Germline V gene data show CDR1 as MGHRA and CDR2 as YSYEKL. CDR3 length equals 14 residues. With V trimmed by 4 bases and J by 0 bases, 3 bases remained unmatched. The CDR3 coding sequence is TGCGCCAGCAGCCCTAGACAGGGCTCCTACGAGCAGTACTTC. This gives the protein CASSPRQGSYEQYF.

The chain uses TRBV6-5 and TRBJ1-1; tentatively, D is TRBD1 (6 bases). The germline V gene encodes CDR1 MNHEY and CDR2 SVGAGI. Trimming took 6 bases from V and 5 from J, leaving 16 bases between them. The CDR3 totals 14 residues. The CDR3 DNA follows: TGTGCCAGCAGAGTCACAGGGTGGGGGACTGAAGCTTTCTTT. It translates to CASRVTGWGTEAFF.

This clone was recorded once. V is TRBV7-6 and J is TRBJ2-7, with TRBD1 matching over 10 bases. The length of the CDR3 is 17 residues. Losses at the gene ends were 1 base for V and 3 bases for J; bases not matched to a gene: 9. Germline V gene data show CDR1 as SGHVS and CDR2 as FNYEAQ. CDR3: CASSLEPLTGGHYEQYF. DNA of the CDR3: TGTGCCAGCAGCTTAGAACCCTTGACAGGGGGCCACTACGAGCAGTACTTC.

The chain joins TRBV6-5 to TRBJ2-7, with D maybe TRBD2 (5 bases). The V gene's germline CDR1 is MNHEY and CDR2 SVGAGI. Trimming stripped 6 bases from V and 1 base from J, with 16 bases between. The CDR3 is made up of 15 amino acids. The CDR3 protein is CASSVHGGGSYEQYF. DNA of the CDR3: TGTGCCAGCAGCGTTCACGGTGGAGGATCCTACGAGCAGTACTTC.

The chain joins TRBV5-5 to TRBJ1-2; D call uncertain. Per germline, CDR1 SGHKS and CDR2 YYEKEE (reference sequence). The CDR3 consists of 14 residues. The germline V and J ends were trimmed by 3 bases and 4 bases, with 13 bases remaining between them. CDR3 amino acids: CASSSRLQLYGYTF. In DNA, the CDR3 is TGTGCCAGCAGCTCCCGACTGCAGCTCTATGGCTACACCTTC.

The chain uses TRBV24-1 and TRBJ2-5, with 8 bases aligning to TRBD1. After removal of 3 bases from V and 1 base from J, the junction contained 6 bases not matched to a gene. CDR1 KGHDR and CDR2 SFDVKD come from the germline V gene. The CDR3 is 16 residues long. The CDR3 is CATSDPGQAIQETQYF. CDR3 nucleotide sequence: TGTGCCACCAGTGATCCGGGACAGGCGATCCAAGAGACCCAGTACTTC.

This clone occurred a few times. The chain couples TRBV5-1 to TRBJ1-1, with a tentative D call TRBD1 (5 bases). The CDR3 has 16 amino acids. Trimming removed 0 bases from V and 5 bases from J, with 17 bases in between. CDR1 and CDR2 (germline): SGHRS, YFSETQ. CDR3 bases: TGCGCCAGCAGCTTGGGAGGGGTAGGAGGGTCGACTGAAGCTTTCTTT. Translating it yields CASSLGGVGGSTEAFF. Looking up the rest from reference TRBV5-1 and TRBJ1-1 gives the full variable domain: KAGVTQTPRYLIKTRGQQVTLSCSPISGHRSVSWYQQTPGQGLQFLFEYFSETQRNKGNFPGRFSGRQFSNSRSEMNVSTLELGDSALYLCASSLGGVGGSTEAFFGQGTRLTVV.

This chain uses TRBV4-3 with TRBJ2-7; 7 bases map to TRBD1. V was pared by 0 bases and J by 0 bases, with 2 bases of the junction left unmatched. CDR1 is LGHNA, CDR2 YSLEER, per germline. The CDR3 runs 15 residues. The CDR3 is CASSQETGNSYEQYF. The CDR3 region has the DNA TGCGCCAGCAGCCAAGAGACAGGGAACTCCTACGAGCAGTACTTC.

The V call is TRBV30, the J call TRBJ1-3; 11 bases agree with TRBD1. The CDR3 totals 15 residues. Germline V gene data show CDR1 as GTSNPN and CDR2 as SVGIG (reference sequence). V shed 0 bases and J 7 bases; nucleotides not matched to a gene: 5. CDR3: CAWSVGQGAQNTIYF. As DNA, the CDR3 is TGTGCCTGGAGTGTCGGACAGGGGGCGCAGAACACCATATATTTT.

The chain links TRBV6-4 to TRBJ1-3; 8 nucleotides match TRBD1. Losses at the gene ends were 6 bases for V and 8 bases for J; bases not matched to a gene: 9. Germline CDR1 MRHNA, CDR2 SNTAGT. The CDR3 extends over 14 amino acids. As DNA, the CDR3 is TGTGCCAGCAGCGTAACAGGGGGGTCGGACACCATATATTTT. This codes for CASSVTGGSDTIYF.

This clone has a single count. The chain carries TRBV5-6 and TRBJ2-7; 8 bases are shared with TRBD1. CDR3 length equals 14 residues. Losses at the gene ends were 4 bases for V and 3 bases for J; bases not matched to a gene: 6. Germline CDR1 reads SGHDT; CDR2 reads YYEEEE. The CDR3 region is CASSRDRQSYEQYF. As DNA, the CDR3 is TGTGCCAGCAGCAGGGACAGGCAGAGCTACGAGCAGTACTTC.

CDR3 loop: CATSTGWGDEQYF. Written as DNA, the CDR3 is TGTGCCACCTCGACAGGGTGGGGGGACGAGCAGTACTTC. The chain has TRBV19 and TRBJ2-7, with D possibly matching TRBD1 (7 bases). The CDR3 has 13 amino acids. Germline V gene sequence: CDR1 LNHDA, CDR2 SQIVND (reference sequence). The ends were cut back, 10 bases at V and 5 bases at J, with 18 bases in the middle.

The V call is TRBV20-1, the J call TRBJ2-4, with a possible D match to TRBD1 (5 bases). CDR1 and CDR2 (germline): DFQATT, SNEGSKA (reference sequence). Trimming removed 3 bases from V and 6 bases from J, with 15 bases in between. The CDR3 length is 14 residues. The CDR3 DNA reads TGCAGTGCTAGTAATCCTCGTGACAGAAACATTCAGTACTTC. Amino acid sequence: CSASNPRDRNIQYF.

The DNA for the CDR3 is TGTGCCAGCAGCTCGGGAGGAGGGACAGATACGCAGTATTTT. This codes for CASSSGGGTDTQYF. The chain recombines TRBV7-9 with TRBJ2-3, with 7 bases fitting TRBD2. The V and J ends lost 4 bases and 3 bases, in that order; junction bases with no gene match: 4. CDR1 is SEHNR and CDR2 is FQNEAQ in the germline V gene (reference sequence). The CDR3 contains 14 residues.

The chain joins TRBV5-5 to TRBJ2-7; 10 bases are a match to TRBD2. V lost 4 bases and J lost 3; bases outside the gene matches: 7. Per germline, CDR1 SGHKS and CDR2 YYEKEE (reference sequence). This CDR3 has 15 residues. The CDR3 bases are TGTGCCAGCAGCATTGCTAGCGGGGGTCTCTACGAGCAGTACTTC. Its protein is CASSIASGGLYEQYF.

The chain uses TRBV19 and TRBJ1-5; perhaps TRBD1 as D (6 bases). The germline V gene has CDR1 LNHDA and CDR2 SQIVND (reference sequence). V was trimmed by 1 base and J by 2 bases, leaving 9 bases between them. The CDR3 covers 15 residues. For the CDR3, the DNA is TGTGCCAGTAGTATAGCCAGGGGTGGCAATCAGCCCCAGCATTTT. This gives the protein CASSIARGGNQPQHF. Variable domain in full (rest from reference TRBV19 and TRBJ1-5): DGGITQSPKYLFRKEGQNVTLSCEQNLNHDAMYWYRQDPGQGLRLIYYSQIVNDFQKGDIAEGYSVSREKKESFPLTVTSAQKNPTAFYLCASSIARGGNQPQHFGDGTRLSIL.

This clone was seen a handful of times. The chain employs TRBV7-9 and TRBJ2-7, with D possibly being TRBD1 (6 bases). The V and J ends lost 5 bases and 0 bases respectively, with 14 bases between them. Germline V CDR1 and CDR2: SEHNR, FQNEAQ (reference sequence). The CDR3 is 15 amino acids. CDR3 coding DNA: TGTGCCAGCAGCCACCAGGGGATCAGCTCCTACGAGCAGTACTTC. It specifies CASSHQGISSYEQYF.

This chain joins TRBV5-1 and TRBJ2-5, with TRBD2 matching 14 bases. V lost 2 bases to trimming and J lost 4 bases; unmatched junction nucleotides: 1. The CDR3 runs to 15 residues. Germline V lookup: CDR1 SGHRS, CDR2 YFSETQ. This CDR3 reads CASSFGTSGRETQYF. Here the CDR3 DNA reads TGCGCCAGCAGCTTTGGGACTAGCGGGAGAGAGACCCAGTACTTC.

This clone was seen just once. The V call is TRBV6-1, the J call TRBJ1-3; the D is unclear. The CDR3 covers 15 residues. The ends were cut back, 0 bases at V and 2 bases at J, with 8 bases in the middle. CDR1 is MNHNS and CDR2 is SASEGT in the germline V gene. The CDR3 is CASSEARQPGNTIYF. DNA of the CDR3: TGTGCCAGCAGTGAAGCGCGGCAGCCTGGAAACACCATATATTTT.

The chain has TRBV4-1 and TRBJ1-2; no clear D. The germline CDR1 and CDR2 sequences are MGHRA and YSYEKL. The V and J ends lost 0 bases and 0 bases respectively, with 8 bases between them. This CDR3 has 15 residues. The CDR3 loop reads CASSQEGRANYGYTF. CDR3 sequence (DNA): TGCGCCAGCAGCCAAGAGGGCCGCGCTAACTATGGCTACACCTTC.

The chain links TRBV6-4 to TRBJ1-1, with D unclear. The CDR3 loop spans 14 amino acids. V lost 2 bases to trimming and J lost 1 base, with 8 bases between them. The germline CDR1 and CDR2 sequences are MRHNA and SNTAGT. As DNA, the CDR3 is TGTGCCAGCAGTGACCCCCCAGAGAACACTGAAGCTTTCTTT. This encodes CASSDPPENTEAFF.